This is a list of T cell receptor beta chains from one sample in a study of identical twins. TCRdb redid the calling of the 5' RACE reads with MiXCR, one entry per CDR3 protein. The sample lists roughly 250,000 distinct CDR3 sequences, over 12% occurring once. Sequenced: memory (CD45RO+) T cells sorted from blood. Receptor source: a woman aged 18-30 years in good health. The CDR3 runs from the conserved cysteine through the conserved F or W. The D gene is left open where the match is weak. Clone size is stated in some rows and not others, as once, few, many or a class when expanded.

TRBJ1-1,.,.,TRBV7-2,CASSLGLGMNTEAFF,TGTGCCAGCAGCTTAGGGCTGGGGATGAACACTGAAGCTTTCTTT
TRBJ2-4,.,.,TRBV5-6,CASSLVETGAIQYF,TGTGCCAGCAGCTTAGTGGAGACGGGGGCCATTCAGTACTTC
TRBJ1-1,.,.,TRBV20-1,CSARGRQRNTEAFF,TGCAGTGCTAGAGGTAGGCAGAGGAACACTGAAGCTTTCTTT
TRBJ2-1,TRBD2,few,TRBV6-2/TRBV6-3,CASSKLAGGVGAEQFF,TGTGCCAGCAGTAAACTAGCGGGAGGGGTCGGCGCTGAGCAGTTCTTC
TRBJ1-1,.,.,TRBV4-1,CASSLFMTALNTEAFF,TGCGCCAGCAGTCTTTTCATGACAGCCTTGAACACTGAAGCTTTCTTT
TRBJ1-3,TRBD1,.,TRBV11-2,CASSLGSDRGNTIYF,TGTGCCAGCAGCCTCGGCTCGGACAGGGGAAACACCATATATTTT
TRBJ1-2,.,few,TRBV6-1,CASSPGPSYTF,TGTGCCAGCAGCCCAGGTCCGAGCTACACCTTC
TRBJ2-2,TRBD2,few,TRBV5-1,CASSLAAGAGELFF,TGCGCCAGCAGCTTGGCCGCGGGAGCCGGGGAGCTGTTTTTT
TRBJ2-1,.,.,TRBV6-5,CASSLADSSYNEQFF,TGTGCCAGCAGTTTAGCGGACAGCTCCTACAATGAGCAGTTCTTC
TRBJ1-2,.,many,TRBV20-1,CSAIGRGKGNYGYTF,TGCAGTGCTATTGGTCGTGGAAAGGGGAACTATGGCTACACCTTC
TRBJ1-3,TRBD1,few,TRBV6-1,CASNRGVTGLKNTIYF,TGTGCCAGCAACCGCGGTGTGACAGGGCTGAAGAACACCATATATTTT
TRBJ1-2,.,.,TRBV9,CASSDISGFRYGYTF,TGTGCCAGCAGTGATATCTCAGGGTTTAGGTATGGCTACACCTTC
TRBJ2-4,.,.,TRBV10-3,CAISLGSTLSKNIQYF,TGTGCCATTTCGTTGGGATCTACCTTGTCCAAAAACATTCAGTACTTC
TRBJ2-3,.,few,TRBV6-1,CASKRVGSTDTQYF,TGTGCCAGCAAGCGCGTGGGGAGCACAGATACGCAGTATTTT
TRBJ2-6,.,.,TRBV11-2,CASSFPRSGANVLTF,TGTGCCAGCAGCTTCCCGCGCTCTGGGGCCAACGTCCTGACTTTC
TRBJ1-2,.,few,TRBV6-1,CASTRDINNYGYTF,TGTGCCAGCACTAGGGACATTAATAACTATGGCTACACCTTC
TRBJ2-7,.,.,TRBV6-5,CASSYRTIPIPYEQYF,TGTGCCAGCAGTTATAGAACAATACCAATTCCCTACGAGCAGTACTTC